The 31 T cell receptor beta chains reported below all come from one sample, sequenced in a study of glioma-infiltrating T cells. Amplification of TCR alpha and beta CDR3 regions from RNA used iRepertoire nested multiplex PCR. TCRdb used MiXCR to reprocess the multiplex PCR reads, holding one entry per CDR3 protein. Among 300,000 to 400,000 distinct CDR3 sequences listed, 41% were seen once. Sequenced: glioma tissue, nonneoplastic brain tissue, or PBMCs (not recorded which). The receptors stem from a human donor with low-grade glioma or glioblastoma, undergoing nonglioma brain surgery, or in good health (not recorded which).

The chain employs TRBV3-1 and TRBJ2-6; D not resolved. Trimming cost V 3 bases and J 0 bases, with 3 bases left between them. The CDR3 has 14 residues. The V gene's germline CDR1 is LGHDT and CDR2 YNNKEL (reference sequence). The chain's CDR3 is CASSQLSGANVLTF. The CDR3 DNA reads TGTGCCAGCAGCCAGCTCTCTGGGGCCAACGTCCTGACTTTC.

As concerns this clonotype: With a much larger clone just one base away, this may be a read error. The chain couples TRBV7-2 to TRBJ2-7; perhaps TRBD1 as D (6 bases). The CDR3 has 16 residues. CDR1 and CDR2 (germline): SGHTA, FQGNSA. The CDR3 spells CASSPQVKGVLSERYF. In DNA form, the CDR3 reads TGTGCCAGCAGTCCCCAGGTGAAGGGGGTTTTGAGCGAGCGGTACTTC.

About this clonotype itself: Just one base apart from a much larger clone, this may be a read error. The V and J genes are TRBV6-8 and TRBJ2-7; 9 positions agree with TRBD1. This CDR3 spans 13 amino acids. Per germline, CDR1 MNHGY and CDR2 SAAAGT. The CDR3 is CSSMGQGTYEQYF. The CDR3 bases are TGTTCCAGCATGGGACAGGGTACCTACGAGCAGTACTTC.

The rearrangement joins TRBV7-9 to TRBJ2-1; TRBD1 agrees at 8 bases. Per the germline V gene, CDR1 is SEHNR and CDR2 is FQNEAQ (reference sequence). The CDR3 spans 16 residues. The J segment lost 2 bases and the V segment lost 5 bases, leaving 8 bases of the junction unmatched. The CDR3 sequence is CASSTQTGATYNEQFF. CDR3 in DNA: TGTGCCAGCAGCACCCAGACAGGGGCGACCTACAATGAGCAGTTCTTC.

As concerns this clonotype: A read error is possible here, since a much larger clone lies one base away. The chain uses TRBV28 and TRBJ1-4; D perhaps matches TRBD1 (5 bases). V shed 3 bases and J shed 0 bases, with 11 bases lying between them. This CDR3 region has 16 residues. Per germline, CDR1 MDHEN and CDR2 SYDVKM. CDR3 region: CASSFGADTTNEKLFF. CDR3 coding DNA: TGTGCCAGCAGTTTTGGGGCGGACACAACTAATGAAAAACTGTTTTTT.

The V and J genes are TRBV6-2 or TRBV6-3 and TRBJ2-1; TRBD2 matches 10 bases. The CDR3 runs to 15 residues. Trimming took 6 bases from V and 4 from J; bases not matched to a gene: 6. CDR1 is MNHEY, CDR2 SVGEGT, per germline. The CDR3 DNA follows: TGTGCCAGCAGCCCAACTAGCGGGATTTACAATGAGCAGTTCTTC. Encoded protein: CASSPTSGIYNEQFF.

This clonotype was seen repeatedly, ten times or more. This chain uses TRBV27 with TRBJ2-2, with a possible D match to TRBD1 (6 bases). This CDR3 comprises 15 residues. The V gene's germline CDR1 is MNHEY and CDR2 SMNVEV (reference sequence). Trimming shortened V by 3 bases and J by 1 base, and 9 bases separated the two germline ends. The chain's CDR3 is CASSFSTGNTGELFF. DNA for the CDR3: TGTGCCAGCAGTTTCTCGACAGGGAACACCGGGGAGCTGTTTTTT.

Of note for this clonotype: At one boundary the junction diverges from the germline segment, which might be a read error. The chain uses TRBV28 and TRBJ2-3; 8 nucleotides line up with TRBD1. This CDR3 region has 14 residues. Looked up from germline, CDR1 is MDHEN and CDR2 is SYDVKM. CDR3: CASRAGQGADKQYF. CDR3 bases: TGTGCCAGTAGGGCAGGGCAGGGGGCAGATAAGCAGTATTTT. Variable domain in full (rest from reference TRBV28 and TRBJ2-3): DVKVTQSSRYLVKRTGEKVFLECVQDMDHENMFWYRQDPGLGLRLIYFSYDVKMKEKGDIPEGYSVSREKKERFSLILESASTNQTSMYLCASRAGQGADKQYFGPGTRLTVL.

A remark on this clonotype: A much larger clone lies one base from this, so it may be a read error. The chain carries TRBV6-1 and TRBJ2-5; 7 positions match TRBD2. The J call may not be correct, given that the DNA end is closer to TRBJ2-1. The V gene's germline CDR1 is MNHNS and CDR2 SASEGT. The CDR3 covers 16 residues. The CDR3 sequence is CASSTGGRTGYNEQFF. The CDR3 bases are TGTGCCAGCAGTACGGGCGGGAGAACTGGGTACAATGAGCAGTTCTTC.

V usage is TRBV7-2 and J usage is TRBJ1-3; D uncertain. The CDR3 is 16 amino acids. Germline V lookup: CDR1 SGHTA, CDR2 FQGNSA. V lost 0 bases and J 3 bases, leaving 12 bases between the germline ends. CDR3 nucleotide sequence: TGTGCCAGCAGCTTAGCCCGAGGTAGTCTTGGAAACACCATATATTTT. Translated, it gives CASSLARGSLGNTIYF.

This clonotype was seen many times. The V call is TRBV20-1, the J call TRBJ2-1; D might be TRBD2 (5 bases). Germline V gene data show CDR1 as DFQATT and CDR2 as SNEGSKA (reference sequence). Trimming took off 5 bases at V and 5 bases at J, with 19 bases between the two ends. The CDR3 consists of 15 residues. CDR3 in DNA: TGCAGTGCTCCAGAGATCCGGTTCGGGAACAATGAGCAGTTCTTC. It encodes CSAPEIRFGNNEQFF.

Points on this clonotype: Being one base from a much bigger clone, this may be a read error. The rearrangement joins TRBV27 to TRBJ2-3; the match to TRBD2 covers 7 bases. From germline, CDR1 is MNHEY and CDR2 SMNVEV (reference sequence). This CDR3 contains 13 residues. The CDR3 bases are TGTGCCAGCCGCTCTAGCGGCACATATACGCAGTATTTT. Translation: CASRSSGTYTQYF.

This clonotype has just a few counts. J is TRBJ2-7 and V is TRBV28; D might be TRBD1 (5 bases). The germline CDR1 and CDR2 sequences are MDHEN and SYDVKM. This CDR3 has 18 amino acids. Trimming took off 5 bases at V and 4 bases at J, with 27 bases between the two ends. CDR3 DNA sequence: TGTGCCAGCAGTCCAAGACAGCTTTACCAAGCGTACGCATACGAGCAGTACTTC. Translating it yields CASSPRQLYQAYAYEQYF.

Concerning this clonotype itself: This sequence may be a read error, since a much larger clone differs from it by one base. The V and J genes are TRBV10-3 and TRBJ1-1, with no clear D. Germline CDR1 and CDR2: ENHRY and SYGVKD. CDR3 length: 14 amino acids. CDR3 amino acids: CASSLTEENTEAFF. CDR3 nucleotide sequence: TGTGCCAGCAGTTTAACAGAGGAGAACACTGAAGCTTTCTTT.

V gene TRBV5-1 combines with J gene TRBJ2-6; D is unclear. The V end was cut by 5 bases, the J end by 0 bases, with 6 bases between. The length of the CDR3 is 14 residues. The germline V gene has CDR1 SGHRS and CDR2 YFSETQ. The CDR3 sequence: CASRQSSGANVLTF. CDR3 nucleotide sequence: TGCGCCAGCAGACAGAGCTCTGGGGCCAACGTCCTGACTTTC.

As concerns this clonotype: At one boundary the junction diverges from the germline segment, which might be a read error. This chain uses TRBV20-1 with TRBJ2-2; TRBD1 agrees at 9 bases. Looked up from germline, CDR1 is DFQATT and CDR2 is SNEGSKA (reference sequence). This CDR3 spans 14 amino acids. The CDR3 sequence: CSFGTNRGPGDLFF. The CDR3 region has the DNA TGCAGCTTCGGAACGAACAGGGGGCCCGGGGATCTGTTTTTT.

This clonotype appeared a few times. The V call is TRBV5-1, the J call TRBJ2-1; possible D gene TRBD2, 6 bases. CDR3 size: 14 residues. Trimming left V 7 bases short and J 7 bases short, with 18 bases between. The germline CDR1 and CDR2 sequences are SGHRS and YFSETQ. The DNA for the CDR3 is TGCGCCAGCCGCGTGCGGGCGGGGCTGAATGAGCAGTTCTTC. It translates to CASRVRAGLNEQFF.

This clonotype was found a few times. The CDR3 loop is CSATGQGYGYTF. CDR3 bases: TGCAGTGCGACTGGACAGGGGTATGGCTACACCTTC. The chain is built from TRBV20-1 and TRBJ1-2, with 9 bases aligning to TRBD1. CDR1 and CDR2 (germline): DFQATT, SNEGSKA (reference sequence). The CDR3 has 12 residues. V trimming: 6 bases; J trimming: 5 bases; junction bases outside the gene matches: 4.

The chain has TRBV27 and TRBJ2-1; the match to TRBD1 covers 8 bases. Unmatched junction bases numbered 9, after V lost 3 bases and J lost 5 bases. The germline V gene has CDR1 MNHEY and CDR2 SMNVEV (reference sequence). This CDR3 comprises 16 residues. The DNA of the CDR3 is TGTGCCAGCAGTTTGGGTTGGACAGGGTTTAACAATGAGCAGTTCTTC. Its protein is CASSLGWTGFNNEQFF.

There are many counts of this clonotype. This chain joins TRBV6-2 or TRBV6-3 and TRBJ2-3; the D gene could be TRBD1 or TRBD2 (5 bases each). V was clipped by 5 bases and J by 1 base, with 13 bases between them. Germline V gene sequence: CDR1 MNHEY, CDR2 SVGEGT. The CDR3 runs to 15 residues. The chain's CDR3 is CASSGGQGGTDTQYF. The DNA of the CDR3 is TGTGCCAGCAGTGGCGGGCAGGGCGGCACAGATACGCAGTATTTT.

This sequence joins TRBV18 and TRBJ2-1, with D perhaps TRBD2 (6 bases). CDR1 is KGHSH, CDR2 LQKENI, per germline. Trimming shortened V by 6 bases and J by 7 bases, and 13 bases separated the two germline ends. The CDR3 extends over 13 amino acids. The CDR3 DNA sequence: TGTGCCAGCTCCCCGGGACTTCGGAATGAGCAGTTCTTC. It encodes CASSPGLRNEQFF.

In DNA, the CDR3 is TGTGCCAGCAGCCAGGCAGGGTTAGACTATGGCTACACCTTC. It is translated as CASSQAGLDYGYTF. This chain connects TRBV3-1 to TRBJ1-2; D perhaps matches TRBD1 (5 bases). Germline values: CDR1 LGHDT, CDR2 YNNKEL (reference sequence). V was cut by 3 bases and J by 3 bases, with 11 bases left in between. The CDR3 consists of 14 residues. Based on the CDR3 plus reference TRBV3-1 and TRBJ1-2, the full variable domain is DTAVSQTPKYLVTQMGNDKSIKCEQNLGHDTMYWYKQDSKKFLKIMFSYNNKELIINETVPNRFSPKSPDKAHLNLHINSLELGDSAVYFCASSQAGLDYGYTFGSGTRLTVV.

This clonotype occurred once. This may be a read error, as it is one base from a much larger clone. This chain links TRBV20-1 with TRBJ1-1; D is perhaps TRBD1 (6 bases). V lost 5 bases and J lost 8, with 12 bases in between. CDR1 and CDR2 (germline): DFQATT, SNEGSKA (reference sequence). The CDR3 consists of 11 residues. The CDR3 spells CSAYITGEAFF. The CDR3 coding sequence is TGCAGTGCTTACATCACAGGGGAAGCTTTCTTT.

This clonotype has at least ten counts. The chain couples TRBV27 to TRBJ1-5, with TRBD1 matching 7 bases. Germline CDR1 reads MNHEY; CDR2 reads SMNVEV (reference sequence). The CDR3 is made up of 15 amino acids. The V gene end was trimmed by 6 bases and the J gene end by 4 bases; junction bases not matched to a gene: 9. The chain's CDR3 is CASRANRGGNQPQHF. The CDR3 DNA sequence: TGTGCCAGCAGGGCAAACAGGGGAGGGAATCAGCCCCAGCATTTT.

This clonotype was found many times. V gene TRBV28 combines with J gene TRBJ1-6; maybe TRBD1 (5 bases). The CDR3 runs to 13 residues. Trimming pared 8 bases from V and 5 bases from J, leaving 10 bases between. Germline loops: CDR1 MDHEN, CDR2 SYDVKM. The CDR3 region is CASWGQNNSPLHF. In nucleotides, the CDR3 is TGTGCCAGCTGGGGCCAGAATAATTCACCCCTCCACTTT.

The chain employs TRBV28 and TRBJ1-3, with a tentative D call TRBD1 (6 bases). V gave up 6 bases and J gave up 11 bases, with 20 bases separating them. This CDR3 is built from 14 residues. Germline V gene sequence: CDR1 MDHEN, CDR2 SYDVKM. The CDR3 region has the DNA TGTGCCAGCAGCTCAACAGGGCTTGGAGGCGCCATATATTTT. Its protein product is CASSSTGLGGAIYF.

Turning to this clonotype: This may be a read error, as it is one base from a much larger clone. V usage is TRBV20-1 and J usage is TRBJ2-7; D is perhaps TRBD2 (6 bases). This CDR3 contains 14 residues. The germline V gene encodes CDR1 DFQATT and CDR2 SNEGSKA (reference sequence). V dropped 0 bases and J dropped 7 bases, with 16 bases sitting between them. The CDR3 coding sequence is TGCAGTGCTAGAGATTTCGGGGGAGTAGATGAGCAGTACTTC. This translates into CSARDFGGVDEQYF.

The sample holds one count of this clonotype. The chain is built from TRBV4-3 and TRBJ1-5; D gene uncertain. The germline V and J ends were trimmed by 0 bases and 5 bases, with 14 bases remaining between them. The CDR3 has 16 amino acids. Germline V lookup: CDR1 LGHNA, CDR2 YSLEER. CDR3 sequence: CASSQDRAAPDQPQHF. The CDR3 nucleotides read TGCGCCAGCAGCCAAGATCGGGCAGCGCCGGATCAGCCCCAGCATTTT.

This clonotype was counted between two and nine times. The chain combines TRBV28 with TRBJ2-3, with TRBD2 matching over 7 bases. The CDR3 contains 14 residues. Germline lookup yields CDR1 MDHEN and CDR2 SYDVKM. The V and J ends lost 5 bases and 2 bases, in that order; junction bases with no gene match: 4. CDR3 sequence reads: CASSPAGATDTQYF. CDR3 DNA sequence: TGTGCCAGCAGTCCCGCGGGAGCCACAGATACGCAGTATTTT.

The table lists this clonotype with a few counts. This chain uses TRBV7-9 with TRBJ2-5; no clear D. V lost 5 bases and J 0 bases, leaving 13 bases between the germline ends. This CDR3 region has 15 residues. CDR1 and CDR2 (germline): SEHNR, FQNEAQ (reference sequence). The CDR3 DNA sequence: TGTGCCAGCAGCCAGCCGACTTGGTACCAAGAGACCCAGTACTTC. Its translation: CASSQPTWYQETQYF.

CDR3 region: CAIGYVYNEQFF. DNA of the CDR3: TGTGCCATCGGGTATGTTTACAATGAGCAGTTCTTC. The V and J genes are TRBV10-3 and TRBJ2-1; D is ambiguous. Looked up from germline, CDR1 is ENHRY and CDR2 is SYGVKD. The V end was cut by 8 bases, the J end by 4 bases, with 9 bases between. The CDR3 loop spans 12 amino acids.